A single sample gave rise to the 26 T cell receptor beta chains below, sequenced in a study of blood T cell repertoires in COVID-19. Method: immunoSEQ multiplex PCR; TCRdb's copy keeps in-frame clones and lacks some. The sample holds 200,000 to 250,000 clones; just over 85% are singletons and the top ten take over 1.2%. The sequencing sample was made of peripheral blood. The receptors here all came from a man older than 75 with acute or convalescent COVID-19.

This chain links TRBV7-3 with TRBJ1-1; 7 positions agree with TRBD1. Germline loops: CDR1 SGHTA, CDR2 FQGTGA. V was clipped by 4 bases and J by 0 bases; unmatched bases: 8. The CDR3 covers 16 residues. Here the CDR3 reads CASSSEKGQLNTEAFF. The CDR3 DNA follows: TGTGCCAGCAGCTCGGAAAAGGGACAGTTGAACACTGAAGCTTTCTTT.

J is TRBJ1-5 and V is TRBV15, with D perhaps TRBD1 (5 bases). Between the trimmed V and J ends, which lost 0 bases and 7 bases, there was a span of 16 bases. The CDR3 runs 16 residues. Germline V gene data show CDR1 as LNHNV and CDR2 as YYDKDF (reference sequence). This CDR3 is CATSREAPGIGQPQHF. The CDR3 DNA is TGTGCCACCAGCAGAGAAGCGCCAGGGATAGGCCAGCCCCAGCATTTT.

This chain connects TRBV24-1 to TRBJ2-1; D is ambiguous. Germline V gives CDR1 KGHDR, CDR2 SFDVKD. V was trimmed by 4 bases and J by 7 bases, leaving 16 bases between them. This CDR3 region has 15 residues. The CDR3 bases are TGTGCCACCAGTGACCCCACGACCTCACAGAATGAGCAGTTCTTC. This codes for CATSDPTTSQNEQFF.

The V and J genes are TRBV18 and TRBJ2-3; 7 nucleotides agree with TRBD2. Trimming removed 6 bases from V and 2 bases from J; junction bases left unmatched: 11. Germline V gene lookup returns CDR1 KGHSH and CDR2 LQKENI. This CDR3 region has 16 residues. In DNA form, the CDR3 reads TGTGCCAGCTCGCGGGGCGGGAGTCGGGACACAGATACGCAGTATTTT. Translation gives CASSRGGSRDTDTQYF.

The chain recombines TRBV6-5 with TRBJ1-2, with 9 bases that match TRBD1. J gave up 3 bases and V 6 bases, and 5 bases lay outside the gene matches. CDR3 length: 14 amino acids. In germline, CDR1 is MNHEY, CDR2 SVGAGI. CDR3 nucleotide sequence: TGTGCCAGCAGGACTACAGGGGGCTACTATGGCTACACCTTC. Encoded protein: CASRTTGGYYGYTF.

This rearrangement joins TRBV7-2 to TRBJ2-3; D is possibly TRBD2 (6 bases). The V and J ends lost 3 bases and 4 bases respectively, with 8 bases between them. In germline, CDR1 is SGHTA, CDR2 FQGNSA. The CDR3 loop spans 13 amino acids. The CDR3 here is CASSLGLSDTQYF. CDR3 DNA sequence: TGTGCCAGCAGCTTGGGACTCTCAGATACGCAGTATTTT.

The chain's CDR3 is CASSSIGTGGYSDEQFF. CDR3 in DNA: TGTGCCAGTAGTTCCATTGGGACAGGGGGCTACAGCGATGAGCAGTTCTTC. The chain recombines TRBV19 with TRBJ2-1; 12 bases match TRBD1. V was pared by 5 bases and J by 8 bases, with 13 bases of the junction left unmatched. CDR1 is LNHDA, CDR2 SQIVND, per germline (reference sequence). The CDR3 spans 17 residues.

This chain connects TRBV5-5 to TRBJ1-5; possibly TRBD1 for D (5 bases). V gave up 4 bases and J gave up 3 bases, with 20 bases separating them. This CDR3 comprises 17 residues. CDR1 is SGHKS and CDR2 is YYEKEE in the germline V gene (reference sequence). CDR3 DNA: TGTGCCAGCAGCCTATACGGTGGGCAGGGACTCAATCAGCCCCAGCATTTT. This codes for CASSLYGGQGLNQPQHF.

The rearrangement uses TRBV19 and TRBJ2-6, with a possible D match to TRBD1 (5 bases). This CDR3 has 13 residues. CDR1 is LNHDA and CDR2 is SQIVND in the germline V gene (reference sequence). The CDR3 sequence is CSVGLSGANVLTF. In nucleotides, the CDR3 is TGTTCGGTGGGGCTCTCTGGGGCCAACGTCCTGACTTTC.

The chain combines TRBV7-9 with TRBJ1-1; 7 nucleotides match TRBD1. The germline V gene has CDR1 SEHNR and CDR2 FQNEAQ (reference sequence). J gave up 4 bases and V 6 bases, and 5 bases lay outside the gene matches. The CDR3 runs 13 residues. In DNA, the CDR3 is TGTGCCAGCAGTATTGGACAGGCCACTGAAGCTTTCTTT. Amino acid sequence: CASSIGQATEAFF.

V and J are TRBV19 and TRBJ1-1; 7 nucleotides match TRBD1. Trimming took 5 bases from V and 0 from J; bases not matched to a gene: 12. The CDR3 sequence is 17 residues long. Germline V gene sequence: CDR1 LNHDA, CDR2 SQIVND (reference sequence). The CDR3 coding sequence is TGTGCCAGTAGTGACCGGGACAGCTACTTCCTGAACACTGAAGCTTTCTTT. It codes for CASSDRDSYFLNTEAFF.

This clone was detected only once. V is TRBV2 and J is TRBJ2-1; 11 nucleotides agree with TRBD2. The germline V gene has CDR1 SNHLY and CDR2 FYNNEI. Trimming cost V 6 bases and J 5 bases; bases outside gene matches: 3. The CDR3 runs 14 residues. CDR3 region: CASRLAGVNNEQFF. The CDR3 DNA is TGTGCCAGCAGACTAGCGGGAGTTAACAATGAGCAGTTCTTC.

V usage is TRBV5-8 and J usage is TRBJ1-5; 12 bases map to TRBD1. The V segment lost 4 bases and the J segment 5 bases; nucleotides outside the gene matches: 10. Germline CDR1 SGHTS, CDR2 YDEGEE. This CDR3 comprises 17 residues. The CDR3 sequence is CASSRQTGTGGDQPQHF. The DNA for the CDR3 is TGTGCCAGCAGCCGCCAAACCGGGACAGGGGGCGATCAGCCCCAGCATTTT.

The chain joins TRBV10-3 to TRBJ2-5, with a possible D match to TRBD1 (6 bases). The germline V and J ends were trimmed by 7 bases and 2 bases, with 17 bases remaining between them. Germline V gene lookup returns CDR1 ENHRY and CDR2 SYGVKD. CDR3 length: 15 residues. CDR3 sequence (DNA): TGTGCCATCAAGGACGAACTCGACAGGCAAGAGACCCAGTACTTC. Translated, it gives CAIKDELDRQETQYF.

The rearrangement links TRBV3-1 (or the pseudogene TRBV3-2) to TRBJ1-3; no definite D call. CDR1 is LGHDT, CDR2 YNNKEL, per germline (reference sequence). This CDR3 has 12 residues. Trimming took 0 bases from V and 10 from J, leaving 7 bases between them. CDR3 protein: CASSQEYRTIYF. The CDR3 DNA sequence: TGTGCCAGCAGCCAAGAGTATCGTACCATATATTTT.

This clone was seen a few times. The chain couples TRBV12-3 or TRBV12-4 to TRBJ1-5; the match to TRBD1 covers 7 bases. This CDR3 comprises 13 residues. J lost 5 bases, V lost 6 bases, and 4 bases had no gene match. CDR3: CASSRDSDQPQHF. For the CDR3, the DNA is TGTGCCAGCAGCCGGGACAGCGATCAGCCCCAGCATTTT.

CDR3 amino acids: CASASEGAAVVAFF. As DNA, the CDR3 is TGCGCCAGCGCATCTGAGGGAGCGGCGGTGGTAGCTTTCTTT. The rearrangement links TRBV4-3 to TRBJ1-1; no firm D call. Trimming left V 8 bases short and J 10 bases short, with 23 bases between. Germline V lookup: CDR1 LGHNA, CDR2 YSLEER. The CDR3 has 14 residues.

This chain connects TRBV6-4 to TRBJ2-4, with a possible D match to TRBD2 (5 bases). This CDR3 is built from 13 residues. Germline values: CDR1 MRHNA, CDR2 SNTAGT. V was shortened by 11 bases and J by 5 bases, with 16 bases between the two germline ends. The CDR3 DNA follows: TGTGCCGGCACGAGGGCTAGGGAAAACATTCAGTACTTC. Amino acids: CAGTRARENIQYF.

The J gene is TRBJ1-4, the V gene TRBV7-2, with 10 bases identical to TRBD1. This CDR3 contains 16 residues. Germline CDR1 is SGHTA and CDR2 is FQGNSA. V was clipped by 0 bases and J by 8 bases; unmatched bases: 6. In nucleotides, the CDR3 is TGTGCCAGCAGCTTAGCGAGGACAGGGGGAGGGGAAAAACTGTTTTTT. This codes for CASSLARTGGGEKLFF.

The chain uses TRBV7-9 and TRBJ2-7; D might be TRBD1 (8 bases). Germline CDR1 reads SEHNR; CDR2 reads FQNEAQ (reference sequence). The V end lost 1 base, the J end lost 4 bases, and 20 bases lay between the germline ends. There are 17 residues in the CDR3. The CDR3 loop reads CASSLVGGGTGGYEQYF. The DNA of the CDR3 is TGTGCCAGCAGCTTAGTAGGGGGAGGGACAGGAGGTTACGAGCAGTACTTC.

This clone appeared a single time. The chain links TRBV7-2 to TRBJ2-2; TRBD2 is a possible D gene (5 bases). The germline V gene encodes CDR1 SGHTA and CDR2 FQGNSA. CDR3 size: 14 residues. Trimming shortened V by 5 bases and J by 6 bases, and 13 bases separated the two germline ends. The CDR3 nucleotides read TGTGCCAGCAGCCCACCCTTGGGAGCCGGGGAGCTGTTTTTT. As protein: CASSPPLGAGELFF. The full variable domain, rest sourced from reference TRBV7-2 and TRBJ2-2, is GAGVSQSPSNKVTEKGKDVELRCDPISGHTALYWYRQSLGQGLEFLIYFQGNSAPDKSGLPSDRFSAERTGGSVSTLTIQRTQQEDSAVYLCASSPPLGAGELFFGEGSRLTVL.

The chain has TRBV7-3 and TRBJ2-1; the match to TRBD2 covers 13 bases. Germline V gene data show CDR1 as SGHTA and CDR2 as FQGTGA. V was pared by 1 base and J by 2 bases, with 8 bases of the junction left unmatched. This CDR3 is built from 19 residues. In DNA, the CDR3 is TGTGCCAGCAGCTTAAGAGGACTAGCGGGAGTCGGCCCCTACAATGAGCAGTTCTTC. This sequence encodes CASSLRGLAGVGPYNEQFF.

This sequence joins TRBV18 and TRBJ1-2, with D possibly being TRBD1 (5 bases). The CDR3 is 15 residues long. Trimming pared 6 bases from V and 0 bases from J, leaving 14 bases between. The germline V gene has CDR1 KGHSH and CDR2 LQKENI. The CDR3 is CASSLAGRANYGYTF. DNA of the CDR3: TGTGCCAGCTCCCTCGCAGGGAGGGCTAACTATGGCTACACCTTC.

V and J are TRBV18 and TRBJ2-2, with D perhaps TRBD2 (6 bases). This CDR3 has 17 residues. V was clipped by 0 bases and J by 3 bases, with 14 bases between them. CDR1 is KGHSH, CDR2 LQKENI, per germline. This chain's CDR3 is CASSPPRRAGYTGELFF. Here the CDR3 DNA reads TGTGCCAGCTCACCACCGAGGAGGGCAGGGTACACCGGGGAGCTGTTTTTT.

The V gene is TRBV11-2, the J gene TRBJ2-7; 9 nucleotides match TRBD2. This CDR3 has 13 amino acids. Germline values: CDR1 SGHAT, CDR2 FQNNGV. Losses at the gene ends were 2 bases for V and 13 bases for J; bases not matched to a gene: 9. CDR3 protein: CASSLRGLASFYF. The DNA for the CDR3 is TGTGCCAGCAGCTTACGGGGACTAGCTTCGTTCTACTTC.

The chain links TRBV11-2 to TRBJ2-5; D not certain. Looked up from germline, CDR1 is SGHAT and CDR2 is FQNNGV. The CDR3 has 12 residues. Trimming took off 4 bases at V and 5 bases at J, with 8 bases between the two ends. CDR3 bases: TGTGCCAGCAGCTCCCCCTATGAGACCCAGTACTTC. Its protein is CASSSPYETQYF.